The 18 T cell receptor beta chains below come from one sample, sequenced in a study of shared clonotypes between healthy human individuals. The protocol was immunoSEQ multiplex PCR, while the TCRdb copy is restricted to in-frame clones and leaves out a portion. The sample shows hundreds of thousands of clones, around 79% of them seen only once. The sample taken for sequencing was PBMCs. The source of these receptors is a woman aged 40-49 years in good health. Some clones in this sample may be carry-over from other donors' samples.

The CDR3 sequence is CASSLGQGFVNEQFF. DNA for the CDR3: TGTGCCAGCAGTTTAGGACAGGGCTTCGTTAATGAGCAGTTCTTC. The chain is built from TRBV28 and TRBJ2-1; TRBD1 matches 8 bases. This CDR3 has 15 residues. CDR1 is MDHEN, CDR2 SYDVKM, per germline. The junction had 7 bases not matched to a gene; V was cut back by 2 bases and J by 7 bases.

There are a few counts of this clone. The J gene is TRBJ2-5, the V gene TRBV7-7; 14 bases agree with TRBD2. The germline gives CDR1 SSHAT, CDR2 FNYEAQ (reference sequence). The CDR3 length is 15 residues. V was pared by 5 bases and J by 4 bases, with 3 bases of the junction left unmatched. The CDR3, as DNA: TGTGCCAGCAGCCTAGGACTAGCGGGAGGAGAGACCCAGTACTTC. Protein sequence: CASSLGLAGGETQYF.

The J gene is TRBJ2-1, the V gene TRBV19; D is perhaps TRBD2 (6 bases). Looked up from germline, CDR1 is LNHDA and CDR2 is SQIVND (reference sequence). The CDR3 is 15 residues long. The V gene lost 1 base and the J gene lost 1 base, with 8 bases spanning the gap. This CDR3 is CASSIAGDSYNEQFF. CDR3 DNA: TGTGCCAGTAGTATAGCGGGAGATTCCTACAATGAGCAGTTCTTC.

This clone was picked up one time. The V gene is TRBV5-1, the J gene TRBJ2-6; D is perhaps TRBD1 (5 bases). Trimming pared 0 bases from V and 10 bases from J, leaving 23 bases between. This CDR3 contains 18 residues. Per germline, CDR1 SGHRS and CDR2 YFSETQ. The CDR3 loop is CASSLGGTGLPIINVLTF. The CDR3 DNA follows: TGCGCCAGCAGCTTGGGGGGAACAGGTCTCCCCATAATAAACGTCCTGACTTTC. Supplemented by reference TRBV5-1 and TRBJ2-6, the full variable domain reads KAGVTQTPRYLIKTRGQQVTLSCSPISGHRSVSWYQQTPGQGLQFLFEYFSETQRNKGNFPGRFSGRQFSNSRSEMNVSTLELGDSALYLCASSLGGTGLPIINVLTFGAGSRLTVL.

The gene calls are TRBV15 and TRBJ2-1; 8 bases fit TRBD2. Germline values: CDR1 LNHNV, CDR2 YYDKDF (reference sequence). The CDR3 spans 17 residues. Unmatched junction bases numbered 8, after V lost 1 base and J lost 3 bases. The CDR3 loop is CATSRGVLAGHYNEQFF. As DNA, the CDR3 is TGTGCCACCAGCAGAGGGGTCCTAGCGGGCCACTACAATGAGCAGTTCTTC. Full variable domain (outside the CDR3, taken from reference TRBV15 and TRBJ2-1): DAMVIQNPRYQVTQFGKPVTLSCSQTLNHNVMYWYQQKSSQAPKLLFHYYDKDFNNEADTPDNFQSRRPNTSFCFLDIRSPGLGDTAMYLCATSRGVLAGHYNEQFFGPGTRLTVL.

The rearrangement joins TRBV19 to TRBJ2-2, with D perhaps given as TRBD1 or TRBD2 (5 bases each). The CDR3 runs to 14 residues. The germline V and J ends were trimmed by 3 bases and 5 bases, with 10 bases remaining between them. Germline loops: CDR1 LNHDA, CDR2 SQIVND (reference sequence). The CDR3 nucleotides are TGTGCCAGTAGTATGAGGGGTGATACCGGGGAGCTGTTTTTT. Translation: CASSMRGDTGELFF. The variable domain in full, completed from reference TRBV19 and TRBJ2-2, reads DGGITQSPKYLFRKEGQNVTLSCEQNLNHDAMYWYRQDPGQGLRLIYYSQIVNDFQKGDIAEGYSVSREKKESFPLTVTSAQKNPTAFYLCASSMRGDTGELFFGEGSRLTVL.

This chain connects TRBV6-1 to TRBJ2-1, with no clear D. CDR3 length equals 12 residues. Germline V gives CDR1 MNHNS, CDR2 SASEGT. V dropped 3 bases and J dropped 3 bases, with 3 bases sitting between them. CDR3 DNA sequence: TGTGCCAGCAGTGAGTACTACAATGAGCAGTTCTTC. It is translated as CASSEYYNEQFF.

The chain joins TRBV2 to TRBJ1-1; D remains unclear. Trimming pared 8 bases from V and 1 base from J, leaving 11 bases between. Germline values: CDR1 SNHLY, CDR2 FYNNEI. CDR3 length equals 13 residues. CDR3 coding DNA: TGTGCCAGCGAGGTGGGGAGGAACACTGAAGCTTTCTTT. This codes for CASEVGRNTEAFF. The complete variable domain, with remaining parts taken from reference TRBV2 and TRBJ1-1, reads EPEVTQTPSHQVTQMGQEVILRCVPISNHLYFYWYRQILGQKVEFLVSFYNNEISEKSEIFDDQFSVERPDGSNFTLKIRSTKLEDSAMYFCASEVGRNTEAFFGQGTRLTVV.

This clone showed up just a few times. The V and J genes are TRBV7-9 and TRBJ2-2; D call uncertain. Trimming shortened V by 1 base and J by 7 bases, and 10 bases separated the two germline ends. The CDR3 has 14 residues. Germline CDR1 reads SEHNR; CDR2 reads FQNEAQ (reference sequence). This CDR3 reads CASSLEFSLGELFF. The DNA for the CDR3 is TGTGCCAGCAGCTTAGAGTTTAGCCTCGGGGAGCTGTTTTTT.

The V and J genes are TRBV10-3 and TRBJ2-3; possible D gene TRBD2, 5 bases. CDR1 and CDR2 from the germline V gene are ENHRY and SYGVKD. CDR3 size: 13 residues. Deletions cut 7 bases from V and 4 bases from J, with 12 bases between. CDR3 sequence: CAITGGFSDTQYF. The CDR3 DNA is TGTGCCATCACTGGAGGTTTTTCAGATACGCAGTATTTT.

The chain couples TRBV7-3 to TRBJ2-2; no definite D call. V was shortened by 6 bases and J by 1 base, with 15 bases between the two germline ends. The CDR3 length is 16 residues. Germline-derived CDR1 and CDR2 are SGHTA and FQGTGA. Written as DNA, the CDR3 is TGTGCCAGCAGTCCAAGTATACAAAAGAACACCGGGGAGCTGTTTTTT. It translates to CASSPSIQKNTGELFF.

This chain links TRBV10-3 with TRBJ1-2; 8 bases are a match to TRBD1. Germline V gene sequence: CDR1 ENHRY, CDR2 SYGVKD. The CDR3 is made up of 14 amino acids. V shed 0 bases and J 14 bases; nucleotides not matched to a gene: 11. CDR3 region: CAISESQGQGAETF. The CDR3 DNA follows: TGTGCCATCAGTGAGTCCCAGGGCCAGGGGGCAGAGACCTTC.

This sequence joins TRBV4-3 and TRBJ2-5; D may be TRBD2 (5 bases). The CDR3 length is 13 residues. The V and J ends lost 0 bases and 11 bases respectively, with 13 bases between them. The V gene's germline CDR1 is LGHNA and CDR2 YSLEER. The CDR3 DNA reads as TGCGCCAGCAGCCAAGACTACGACGGGGAGCAGTACTTC. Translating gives CASSQDYDGEQYF.

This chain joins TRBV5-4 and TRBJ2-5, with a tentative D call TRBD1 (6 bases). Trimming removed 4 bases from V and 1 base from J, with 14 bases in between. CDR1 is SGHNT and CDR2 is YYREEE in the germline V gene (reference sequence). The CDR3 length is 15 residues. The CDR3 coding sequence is TGTGCCAGCAGCCCTCCCGGACAGATCCAAGAGACCCAGTACTTC. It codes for CASSPPGQIQETQYF.

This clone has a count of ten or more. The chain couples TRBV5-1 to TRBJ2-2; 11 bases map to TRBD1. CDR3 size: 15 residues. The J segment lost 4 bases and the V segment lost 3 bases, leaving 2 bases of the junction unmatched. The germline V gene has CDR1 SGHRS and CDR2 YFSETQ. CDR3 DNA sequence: TGCGCCAGCAGCTGGGGGACAGGGGGCACCGGGGAGCTGTTTTTT. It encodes CASSWGTGGTGELFF.

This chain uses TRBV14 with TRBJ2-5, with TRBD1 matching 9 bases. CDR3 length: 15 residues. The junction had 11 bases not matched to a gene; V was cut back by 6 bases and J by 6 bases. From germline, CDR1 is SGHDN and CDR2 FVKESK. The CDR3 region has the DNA TGTGCCAGCAGTCCCGGGACAGGGTTTGTGAAGACCCAGTACTTC. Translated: CASSPGTGFVKTQYF.

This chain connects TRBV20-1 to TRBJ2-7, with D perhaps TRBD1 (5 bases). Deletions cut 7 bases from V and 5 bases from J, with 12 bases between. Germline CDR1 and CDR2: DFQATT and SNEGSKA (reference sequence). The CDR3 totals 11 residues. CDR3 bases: TGCAGTGAGGGGTCTGTCAACGAGCAGTACTTC. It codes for CSEGSVNEQYF.

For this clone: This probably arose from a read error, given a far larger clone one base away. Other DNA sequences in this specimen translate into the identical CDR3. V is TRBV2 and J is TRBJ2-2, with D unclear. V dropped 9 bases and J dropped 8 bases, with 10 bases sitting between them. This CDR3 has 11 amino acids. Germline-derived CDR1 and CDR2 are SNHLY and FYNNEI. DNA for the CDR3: TGTGCCAGTACCCCTTGGGGGGAGCTGTTTTTT. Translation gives CASTPWGELFF. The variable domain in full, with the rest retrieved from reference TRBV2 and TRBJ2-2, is EPEVTQTPSHQVTQMGQEVILRCVPISNHLYFYWYRQILGQKVEFLVSFYNNEISEKSEIFDDQFSVERPDGSNFTLKIRSTKLEDSAMYFCASTPWGELFFGEGSRLTVL.